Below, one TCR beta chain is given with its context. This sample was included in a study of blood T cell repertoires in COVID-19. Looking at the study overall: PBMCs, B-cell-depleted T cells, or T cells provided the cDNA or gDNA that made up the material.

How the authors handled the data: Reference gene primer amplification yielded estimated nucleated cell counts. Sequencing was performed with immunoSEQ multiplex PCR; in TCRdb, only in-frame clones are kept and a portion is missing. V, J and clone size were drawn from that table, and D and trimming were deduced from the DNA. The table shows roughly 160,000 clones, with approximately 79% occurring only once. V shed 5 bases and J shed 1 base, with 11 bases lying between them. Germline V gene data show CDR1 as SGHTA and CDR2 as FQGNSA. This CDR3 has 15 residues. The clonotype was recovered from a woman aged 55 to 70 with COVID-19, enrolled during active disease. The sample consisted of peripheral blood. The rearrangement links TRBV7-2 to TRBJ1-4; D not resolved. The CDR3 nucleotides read TGTGCCAGCAGCCCCCAGACTGAAACTAATGAAAAACTGTTTTTT. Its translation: CASSPQTETNEKLFF.